A selection of T cell receptor beta chains follows, all from one sample in a study of cytomegalovirus exposure and HLA in healthy donors. Assay used: immunoSEQ multiplex PCR; TCRdb lists only in-frame clones, some missing. The data show 120,000 to 150,000 clones, roughly four fifths seen once. The sample was PBMCs. These TCRs come from a human donor in good health. CDR3s include the opening cysteine and the closing phenylalanine or tryptophan. A D gene is named only where the DNA matches it firmly. Some rows mark clone size as missing; the rest say once, few, many or name a class of expanded clone.

d_call	v_call	j_call	clone_size	cdr3_nt	cdr3_aa
-	TRBV2	TRBJ1-4	-	TGTGCCAGCCAAGGTGACAGTCTTAATGAAAAACTGTTTTTT	CASQGDSLNEKLFF
-	TRBV10-3	TRBJ1-2	few	TGTGCCATCAGTGAGTCGCGACAGGATTTCAACTATGGCTACACCTTC	CAISESRQDFNYGYTF
-	TRBV2	TRBJ2-1	-	TGTGCCAGCGGGGAGAGCAGGGAGGACGATGAGCAGTTCTTC	CASGESREDDEQFF
TRBD2	TRBV5-1	TRBJ2-7	-	TGCGCCAGCAGCACGGGACTAGCGCAAAGCTCCTACGAGCAGTACTTC	CASSTGLAQSSYEQYF
-	TRBV29-1	TRBJ2-7	-	TGCAGCGTTGAAGATACGGCTAGGGGGATGGACGAGCAGTACTTC	CSVEDTARGMDEQYF
TRBD2	TRBV5-1	TRBJ2-1	once	TGCGCCAGCAGCTTATCCGGGGGGTCTTATGAGCAGTTCTTC	CASSLSGGSYEQFF
TRBD1	TRBV5-6	TRBJ2-7	-	TGTGCCAGCAGCCCAGGGGGCTCATCCTCCTACGAGCAGTACTTC	CASSPGGSSSYEQYF
TRBD2	TRBV9	TRBJ2-3	-	TGTGCCAGCAGCGTAGTCCCCATCAGCGGGAGTGGAGATACGCAGTATTTT	CASSVVPISGSGDTQYF
TRBD2	TRBV18	TRBJ2-3	-	TGTGCCAGCTCACCAAGGGACTACCTCACAGATACGCAGTATTTT	CASSPRDYLTDTQYF
-	TRBV7-3	TRBJ1-1	-	TGTGCCAGCAGCCTTAAGTCCCAGGGGAGTCTAACGGACACTGAAGCTTTCTTT	CASSLKSQGSLTDTEAFF
TRBD1	TRBV2	TRBJ1-2	-	TGTGCCAGCAGAGACAATCAGGGGGCAGGCGGCTACACCTTC	CASRDNQGAGGYTF
-	TRBV29-1	TRBJ1-1	-	TGCAGCGGTGCGGACAGTCGGCACACTGAAGCTTTCTTT	CSGADSRHTEAFF
-	TRBV6-5	TRBJ2-7	-	TGTGCCAGCAGTTACCTGACTGACTCCTACGAGCAGTACTTC	CASSYLTDSYEQYF
-	TRBV7-6	TRBJ2-3	-	TGTGCCAGCAGCTTAGGGGGGGAGCAAGATACGCAGTATTTT	CASSLGGEQDTQYF
-	TRBV11-2	TRBJ1-2	-	TGTGCCAGCAGCTTAGGCAGGAACTATGGCTACACCTTC	CASSLGRNYGYTF
-	TRBV5-1	TRBJ1-3	few	TGCGCCAGCAGCGGGGGGATCGGAAACACCATATATTTT	CASSGGIGNTIYF
TRBD1	TRBV2	TRBJ2-5	once	TGTGCCAGCAGGGGGGACAGGGGTCTAGAGACCCAGTACTTC	CASRGDRGLETQYF
TRBD1	TRBV4-2	TRBJ1-2	-	TGTGCCAGCAGCCAAGTCGGACAGGGCGGTAACTATGGCTACACCTTC	CASSQVGQGGNYGYTF
-	TRBV7-6	TRBJ1-1	-	TGTGCCAGCAGCACCGGAAGGGGCACTGAAGCTTTCTTT	CASSTGRGTEAFF
-	TRBV30	TRBJ2-4	-	TGTGCCTGGAGTTTAAATCCGCAAGAGATTCAGTACTTC	CAWSLNPQEIQYF
-	TRBV21-1	TRBJ2-7	-	TGTGCCAGCAACGTGAACACCTCGTACTTC	CASNVNTSYF
-	TRBV9	TRBJ2-7	few	TGTGCCAGCAGCGTAGGAACCGGACAGACCTACGAGCAGTACTTC	CASSVGTGQTYEQYF
-	TRBV27	TRBJ1-1	-	TGTGCCAGCAGTTTGGGGGGGGTCGGATGGGCTTTCTTT	CASSLGGVGWAFF
TRBD1	TRBV7-8	TRBJ1-3	-	TGTGCCAGCAGCGCGGGACAGGGGGATCGCTCTGGAAACACCATATATTTT	CASSAGQGDRSGNTIYF
TRBD1	TRBV6-4	TRBJ1-2	-	TGTGCCACCTCCCACACAGGGGGCAACTATGGCTACACCTTC	CATSHTGGNYGYTF
-	TRBV6-1	TRBJ1-3	-	TGTGCCAGCAGCGCAGACAGGCGCTCTGGAAACACCATATATTTT	CASSADRRSGNTIYF
TRBD1	TRBV29-1	TRBJ2-3	few	TGCAGCGTCGCTTCCAGACAGGGCAGCACAGATACGCAGTATTTT	CSVASRQGSTDTQYF
TRBD2	TRBV30	TRBJ2-1	-	TGTGCCTGGGGTGGAGGCGGGAGGGCCTGCTCGCAGTTCTTC	CAWGGGGRACSQFF
TRBD1	TRBV19	TRBJ1-1	-	TGTGCCAGTAGTATCAACAGGGGGCGTACTGAAGCTTTCTTT	CASSINRGRTEAFF
-	TRBV5-4	TRBJ1-2	-	TGTGCCAGCAGCTTGAGGGACTTGCAATATGGCTACACCTTC	CASSLRDLQYGYTF
TRBD1	TRBV12-5	TRBJ1-3	-	TGTGCTAGTGGTTTCCACGACAGGGAAACAAACACCATATATTTT	CASGFHDRETNTIYF
-	TRBV7-9	TRBJ1-1	-	TGTGCCAGCAGCGCGGCGAACACTGAAGCTTTCTTT	CASSAANTEAFF
-	TRBV11-3	TRBJ2-2	-	TGTGCCAGCAGCTTACAGACACACACCGGGGAGCTGTTTTTT	CASSLQTHTGELFF
TRBD2	TRBV2	TRBJ2-1	-	TGTGCCAGCAGTGAATGGGGGGGACTAGCGGGGTACAATGAGCAGTTCTTC	CASSEWGGLAGYNEQFF
TRBD1	TRBV6-5	TRBJ1-5	-	TGTGCCAGCAGCAAGGGGGCGGAAGATCAGCCCCAGCATTTT	CASSKGAEDQPQHF
TRBD2	TRBV14	TRBJ2-3	-	TGTGCCAGCAGCCAGCGACTAGCGGGAGGCACCGGGGGCACAGATACGCAGTATTTT	CASSQRLAGGTGGTDTQYF
-	TRBV7-8	TRBJ2-7	-	TGTGCCAGCAGCTTAAGGGGGTACGAGCAGTACTTC	CASSLRGYEQYF
TRBD1	TRBV27	TRBJ2-1	-	TGTGCCAGCAGTAGAAGACAGGGGGCGGGCTACAATGAGCAGTTCTTC	CASSRRQGAGYNEQFF
-	TRBV30	TRBJ1-1	few	TGTGCCTGGAGTGTTTACAGGAACACTGAAGCTTTCTTT	CAWSVYRNTEAFF
-	TRBV21-1	TRBJ1-1	once	TGTGCCAGCAGCAAAGGGTGGAAGGCGGGGAACACTGAAGCTTTCTTT	CASSKGWKAGNTEAFF
-	TRBV9	TRBJ2-3	few	TGTGCCAGCAGCATGAGGACTACGATGATGGATACGCAGTATTTT	CASSMRTTMMDTQYF
-	TRBV5-1	TRBJ1-2	once	TGCGCCAGCAGCTTGGGTGGGGGCGGCTACACCTTC	CASSLGGGGYTF
-	TRBV6-6	TRBJ1-1	few	TGTGCCAGCAGAGAGCCAATGAACACTGAAGCTTTCTTT	CASREPMNTEAFF
TRBD1	TRBV2	TRBJ1-3	-	TGTGCCAGCAGCCAGGGACAGTCGGGAAACACCATATATTTT	CASSQGQSGNTIYF
-	TRBV6-5	TRBJ2-3	-	TGTGCCAGCAGTCTAGCTAGTGGGCCAGATACGCAGTATTTT	CASSLASGPDTQYF
-	TRBV5-4	TRBJ1-4	few	TGTGCCAGCAGCCCTGTTCCCACTAATGAAAAACTGTTTTTT	CASSPVPTNEKLFF
TRBD2	TRBV5-4	TRBJ2-3	-	TGTGCCACCAAGCCCATGACTAGCGGGGGGACTAGCACAGATACGCAGTATTTT	CATKPMTSGGTSTDTQYF
-	TRBV13	TRBJ2-7	-	TGTGCCAGCAGCTTATTTGCGGGTGGCGAGCAGTACTTC	CASSLFAGGEQYF
TRBD2	TRBV5-1	TRBJ2-7	-	TGCGCCAGCAGCCAGCCGGGACTAGCCTACGAGCAGTACTTC	CASSQPGLAYEQYF
-	TRBV7-3	TRBJ2-5	medium-sized	TGTGCCAGCAGCCCGAGTGGTGATAAGGAGACCCAGTACTTC	CASSPSGDKETQYF
-	TRBV13	TRBJ2-5	-	TGTGCCAGCAGCTTACAACAGGGACAAGAGACCCAGTACTTC	CASSLQQGQETQYF
TRBD1	TRBV11-2	TRBJ1-1	-	TGTGCCAGCAGCTCCCACGGGACAGTGAACACTGAAGCTTTCTTT	CASSSHGTVNTEAFF
TRBD2	TRBV19	TRBJ2-5	-	TGTGCCAGTAGTCCCGGACTAGTATTCGGTCAAGAGACCCAGTACTTC	CASSPGLVFGQETQYF
-	TRBV6-1	TRBJ2-3	few	TGTGCCAGTAGGGCGGGGGCCACAGATACGCAGTATTTT	CASRAGATDTQYF
TRBD1	TRBV13	TRBJ2-5	few	TGTGCCAGCAGCTTAGCAGGGGGCCAAAAGACCCAGTACTTC	CASSLAGGQKTQYF
TRBD1	TRBV10-3	TRBJ1-4	-	TGTGCCATCAGTGCGGACAGGGACTTAGGAAAACTGTTTTTT	CAISADRDLGKLFF